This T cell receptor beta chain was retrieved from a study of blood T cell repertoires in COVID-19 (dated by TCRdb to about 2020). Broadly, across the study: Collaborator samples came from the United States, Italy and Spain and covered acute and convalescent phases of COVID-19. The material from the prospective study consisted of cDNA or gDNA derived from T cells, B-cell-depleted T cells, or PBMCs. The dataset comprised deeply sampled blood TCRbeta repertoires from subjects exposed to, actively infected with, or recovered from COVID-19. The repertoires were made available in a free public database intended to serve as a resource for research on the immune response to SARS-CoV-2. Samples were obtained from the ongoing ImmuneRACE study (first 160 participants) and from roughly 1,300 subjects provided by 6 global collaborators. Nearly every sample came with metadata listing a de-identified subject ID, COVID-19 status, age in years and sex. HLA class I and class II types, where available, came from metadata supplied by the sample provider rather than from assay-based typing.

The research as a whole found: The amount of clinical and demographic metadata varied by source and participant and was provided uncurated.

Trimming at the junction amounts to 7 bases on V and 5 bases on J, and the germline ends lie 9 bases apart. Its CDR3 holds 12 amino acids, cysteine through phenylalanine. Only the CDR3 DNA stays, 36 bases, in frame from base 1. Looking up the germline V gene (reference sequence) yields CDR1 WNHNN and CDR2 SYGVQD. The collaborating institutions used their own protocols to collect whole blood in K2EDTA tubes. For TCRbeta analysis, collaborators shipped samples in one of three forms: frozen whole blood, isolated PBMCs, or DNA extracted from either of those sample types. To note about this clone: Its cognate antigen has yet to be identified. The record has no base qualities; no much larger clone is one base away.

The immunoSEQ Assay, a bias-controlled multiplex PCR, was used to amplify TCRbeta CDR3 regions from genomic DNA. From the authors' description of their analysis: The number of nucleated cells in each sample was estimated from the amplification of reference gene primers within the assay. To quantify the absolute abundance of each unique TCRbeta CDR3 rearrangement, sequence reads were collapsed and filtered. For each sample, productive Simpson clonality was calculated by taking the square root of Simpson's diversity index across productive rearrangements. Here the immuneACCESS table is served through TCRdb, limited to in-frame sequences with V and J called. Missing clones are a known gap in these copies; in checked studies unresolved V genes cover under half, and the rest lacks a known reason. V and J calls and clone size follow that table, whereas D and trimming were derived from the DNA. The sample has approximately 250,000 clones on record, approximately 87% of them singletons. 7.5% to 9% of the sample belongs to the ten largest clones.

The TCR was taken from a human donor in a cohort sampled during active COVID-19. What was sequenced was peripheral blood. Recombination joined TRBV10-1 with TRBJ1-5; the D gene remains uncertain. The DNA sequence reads TGCGCCAGCACCCCTCCCGATCAGCCCCAGCATTTT. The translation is CASTPPDQPQHF.